The 27 T cell receptor beta chains below all came from one sample that was sequenced in a study of human T cells and chemical hapten exposure. As for time point: patch test 1, 2 weeks after DPC sensitization. As for treatment: therapeutic diphenylcyclopropenone sensitization with weekly scalp DPC. Whole blood, unfractionated, served as the material for total RNA extraction. TCRdb re-analysed the RACE reads in MiXCR, keeping a single row per CDR3 protein. The table lists tens of thousands of distinct CDR3 sequences, approximately 11% of them singletons. The source was whole blood, collected in connection with sensitization to the hapten diphenylcyclopropenone (DPC). The receptors were sampled from a woman in her forties with alopecia areata. Some clones in this sample may be carry-over from other donors' samples.

Regarding this clonotype: A read error may produce the germline difference seen at one junction end. This rearrangement joins TRBV20-1 to TRBJ2-1; a weak D match, TRBD1 (6 bases). The CDR3 covers 15 residues. Germline V CDR1 and CDR2: DFQATT, SNEGSKA (reference sequence). The CDR3 sequence is CSARKSQGSFNEQFF. The CDR3, as DNA: TGCAGTGCTAGAAAGTCACAGGGATCCTTCAATGAGCAGTTCTTC.

This clonotype was picked up a small number of times. The rearrangement joins TRBV29-1 to TRBJ2-7; D remains unclear. The germline gives CDR1 SQVTM, CDR2 ANQGSEA. Trimming removed 3 bases at V and 0 bases at J, with 12 bases between. The CDR3 runs to 14 residues. For the CDR3, the DNA is TGCAGCGTTGAGTCGACGGACGACTCCTACGAGCAGTACTTC. This translates into CSVESTDDSYEQYF.

The chain is built from TRBV13 and TRBJ2-3; D might be TRBD1 (6 bases). Germline CDR1 is PRHDT and CDR2 is FYEKMQ (reference sequence). V lost 5 bases to trimming and J lost 4 bases, with 19 bases between them. The CDR3 spans 16 residues. The CDR3 coding sequence is TGTGCCAGCAGCCTTCCTGGCCCTGGGGGCCCAGATACGCAGTATTTT. It encodes CASSLPGPGGPDTQYF.

There are a few counts of this clonotype. The chain carries TRBV5-1 and TRBJ2-7; a weak D match, TRBD1 (5 bases). V was shortened by 5 bases and J by 2 bases, with 11 bases between the two germline ends. Germline assignment: CDR1 SGHRS and CDR2 YFSETQ. There are 13 residues in the CDR3. The CDR3 protein is CASREGAAYEQYF. DNA of the CDR3: TGCGCCAGCAGAGAAGGGGCAGCCTACGAGCAGTACTTC.

Note on this clonotype: The junction departs from germline at one end; a sequencing error may be responsible. This rearrangement joins TRBV28 to TRBJ2-1; D gene unclear. The CDR3 is 12 amino acids. Germline V gives CDR1 MDHEN, CDR2 SYDVKM. CDR3 loop: CASSPNLALEIF. CDR3 sequence (DNA): TGTGCCAGCAGTCCGAATTTGGCATTAGAGATCTTC.

The chain recombines TRBV28 with TRBJ1-1; D call uncertain. Germline-derived CDR1 and CDR2 are MDHEN and SYDVKM. This CDR3 is built from 14 residues. V was trimmed by 1 base and J by 6 bases, leaving 12 bases between them. CDR3 DNA: TGTGCCAGCAGTTTATCCCCAGGTTTCCCTGAAGCTTTCTTT. It yields the protein CASSLSPGFPEAFF.

This clonotype came up once. Given the absence of the conserved phenylalanine or tryptophan at the CDR3 end, a read error is likely. This sequence joins TRBV7-2 and TRBJ2-5; no reliable D call. V was trimmed by 0 bases and J by 5 bases, leaving 4 bases between them. The CDR3 is 12 amino acids. Germline V lookup: CDR1 SGHTA, CDR2 FQGNSA. CDR3 nucleotides: TGTGCCAGCAGCTTAGCGATGGAGACCCAGTACATC. Amino acid sequence: CASSLAMETQYI.

This clonotype was recorded at least ten times. The rearrangement joins TRBV7-8 to TRBJ2-3; D is uncertain. Germline V CDR1 and CDR2: SGHVS, FQNEAQ. The CDR3 sequence is 13 residues long. V lost 6 bases and J 2 bases, leaving 9 bases between the germline ends. Here the CDR3 reads CASSSAYTDTQYF. The CDR3 DNA is TGTGCCAGCAGTTCAGCATACACAGATACGCAGTATTTT.

This clonotype showed up just a few times. The chain combines TRBV20-1 with TRBJ2-2; 12 bases map to TRBD1. J gave up 0 bases and V 3 bases, and 8 bases lay outside the gene matches. This CDR3 comprises 18 residues. Germline V gene sequence: CDR1 DFQATT, CDR2 SNEGSKA (reference sequence). The CDR3 sequence is CSASRRDRGLTNTGELFF. The CDR3 DNA follows: TGCAGTGCTAGTAGACGGGACAGGGGGCTAACGAACACCGGGGAGCTGTTTTTT.

At least ten counts were recorded for this clonotype. The rearrangement joins TRBV7-9 to TRBJ1-6; D is unclear. The CDR3 length is 12 residues. Germline V gene sequence: CDR1 SEHNR, CDR2 FQNEAQ (reference sequence). The V end was cut by 5 bases, the J end by 9 bases, with 8 bases between. The CDR3: CASSPPRSPLHF. The CDR3 DNA sequence: TGTGCCAGCAGCCCCCCCCGTTCACCCCTCCACTTT.

This clonotype was seen repeatedly, ten times or more. V usage is TRBV3-1 and J usage is TRBJ2-1; tentatively, D is TRBD2 (6 bases). The germline V gene encodes CDR1 LGHDT and CDR2 YNNKEL (reference sequence). V was cut by 5 bases and J by 2 bases, with 13 bases left in between. This CDR3 spans 15 amino acids. In DNA, the CDR3 is TGTGCCAGCAGCGCAGTTCGGGGGACCTACAATGAGCAGTTCTTC. Protein sequence: CASSAVRGTYNEQFF.

This clonotype was seen ten or more times. The chain uses TRBV28 and TRBJ2-1; D possibly corresponds to TRBD1 (5 bases). The CDR3 spans 17 residues. Per germline, CDR1 MDHEN and CDR2 SYDVKM. V was cut by 5 bases and J by 4 bases, with 21 bases left in between. In nucleotides, the CDR3 is TGTGCCAGCAGTGGCCGAGGTTGGGGCAGGTCTTACAATGAGCAGTTCTTC. Amino acid sequence: CASSGRGWGRSYNEQFF. The full variable domain, completed using reference TRBV28 and TRBJ2-1, is DVKVTQSSRYLVKRTGEKVFLECVQDMDHENMFWYRQDPGLGLRLIYFSYDVKMKEKGDIPEGYSVSREKKERFSLILESASTNQTSMYLCASSGRGWGRSYNEQFFGPGTRLTVL.

The gene calls are TRBV6-5 and TRBJ2-2; no clear D. Trimming pared 2 bases from V and 2 bases from J, leaving 12 bases between. CDR3 length equals 16 residues. CDR1 is MNHEY and CDR2 is SVGAGI in the germline V gene. The CDR3 reads CASSYDIAFNTGELFF. CDR3 in DNA: TGTGCCAGCAGTTACGACATAGCCTTCAACACCGGGGAGCTGTTTTTT.

This clonotype has just a few counts. The rearrangement uses TRBV4-3 and TRBJ2-7; 10 positions agree with TRBD1. The CDR3 has 17 amino acids. Germline V gene lookup returns CDR1 LGHNA and CDR2 YSLEER. V lost 3 bases to trimming and J lost 1 base; unmatched junction nucleotides: 9. In DNA, the CDR3 is TGCGCCAGCAGCCATGTCGGACAGGGGGAAACATCCTACGAGCAGTACTTC. Translated: CASSHVGQGETSYEQYF.

This clonotype was counted only a few times. The chain employs TRBV28 and TRBJ1-2; D is perhaps TRBD1 (5 bases). The CDR3 contains 13 residues. Germline V gene data show CDR1 as MDHEN and CDR2 as SYDVKM. The V end lost 4 bases, the J end lost 0 bases, and 6 bases lay between the germline ends. The CDR3 is CASSWGANYGYTF. CDR3 nucleotides: TGTGCCAGCAGTTGGGGGGCTAACTATGGCTACACCTTC.

This clonotype was picked up a small number of times. This chain links TRBV20-1 with TRBJ2-7, with TRBD1 matching over 8 bases. Trimming removed 1 base from V and 2 bases from J; junction bases left unmatched: 7. Germline CDR1 DFQATT, CDR2 SNEGSKA (reference sequence). The CDR3 consists of 15 residues. CDR3 sequence: CSARAPDRGTYEQYF. The CDR3 bases are TGCAGTGCTAGAGCCCCTGACAGGGGCACCTACGAGCAGTACTTC.

A few counts support this clonotype. This chain links TRBV28 with TRBJ2-7; 7 nucleotides line up with TRBD2. J gave up 3 bases and V 4 bases, and 6 bases lay outside the gene matches. The CDR3 has 14 amino acids. Germline V lookup: CDR1 MDHEN, CDR2 SYDVKM. CDR3 in amino acids: CASSSGTTFYEQYF. In DNA form, the CDR3 reads TGTGCCAGCAGTTCCGGGACTACATTCTACGAGCAGTACTTC.

The chain links TRBV7-9 to TRBJ1-2; 7 nucleotides match TRBD1. The CDR3 is 16 amino acids. J was trimmed by 2 bases and V by 2 bases; bases with no gene match: 8. In germline, CDR1 is SEHNR, CDR2 FQNEAQ (reference sequence). CDR3 sequence: CASSLLLGTANYGYTF. In nucleotides, the CDR3 is TGTGCCAGCAGCTTATTGTTAGGGACAGCAAACTATGGCTACACCTTC.

This clonotype was recorded at least ten times. This chain links TRBV28 with TRBJ2-3; D gene ambiguous. CDR1 is MDHEN and CDR2 is SYDVKM in the germline V gene. Trimming pared 2 bases from V and 4 bases from J, leaving 13 bases between. CDR3 length equals 15 residues. The DNA of the CDR3 is TGTGCCAGCAGTTTACCCGATTTGGGTGCAGATACGCAGTATTTT. The encoded protein is CASSLPDLGADTQYF.

This clonotype has a handful of counts. This sequence joins TRBV30 and TRBJ2-1; 11 bases map to TRBD2. The germline V gene has CDR1 GTSNPN and CDR2 SVGIG (reference sequence). The CDR3 length is 17 residues. The ends lost 4 bases at V and 8 bases at J; junction bases unmatched: 16. CDR3 loop: CAWKETSGVITGYEQFF. The CDR3 bases are TGTGCCTGGAAGGAGACTAGCGGGGTCATAACGGGGTATGAGCAGTTCTTC.

This clonotype was counted only a few times. This sequence joins TRBV7-3 and TRBJ2-3; D is possibly TRBD2 (5 bases). The CDR3 spans 14 residues. V was cut by 5 bases and J by 1 base, with 10 bases left in between. The germline gives CDR1 SGHTA, CDR2 FQGTGA. The CDR3 sequence is CASSPQAGTDTQYF. CDR3 DNA sequence: TGTGCCAGCAGCCCCCAAGCGGGCACAGATACGCAGTATTTT.

This clonotype has a count of ten or more. The chain carries TRBV10-2 and TRBJ1-4, with 10 bases aligning to TRBD1. CDR1 is WSHSY and CDR2 is SAAADI in the germline V gene. This CDR3 is built from 13 residues. The ends lost 4 bases at V and 8 bases at J; junction bases unmatched: 1. This CDR3 is CASSGGQGEKLFF. The CDR3 nucleotides read TGCGCCAGCAGTGGGGGACAGGGGGAAAAACTGTTTTTT.

The V call is TRBV2, the J call TRBJ1-3; 9 bases line up with TRBD1. The CDR3 loop spans 16 amino acids. V was clipped by 6 bases and J by 2 bases; unmatched bases: 8. The V gene's germline CDR1 is SNHLY and CDR2 FYNNEI. The CDR3 nucleotides are TGTGCCAGCAGCCGGGACAGGGAGTCGGCTGGAAACACCATATATTTT. It codes for CASSRDRESAGNTIYF.

This clonotype was seen many times. This chain uses TRBV21-1 with TRBJ2-3; the table names TRBD1, a call not compared with the DNA. TRBV21-1 counts as a pseudogene. The CDR3 is 18 residues long. The CDR3 DNA follows: TGTGCCAGCAGCAAAGGGCGCCCCCGGGACTCCATTCGGGATACGCAGTATTTT. Translation gives CASSKGRPRDSIRDTQYF.

The gene calls are TRBV20-1 and TRBJ2-7, with D perhaps TRBD2 (6 bases). There are 15 residues in the CDR3. Trimming stripped 0 bases from V and 3 bases from J, with 15 bases between. Germline loops: CDR1 DFQATT, CDR2 SNEGSKA (reference sequence). CDR3 bases: TGCAGTGCTAGAGATTCGCGGGGCGACCTCTACGAGCAGTACTTC. It yields the protein CSARDSRGDLYEQYF.

The chain links TRBV7-6 to TRBJ2-1; 15 bases are shared with TRBD2. The V gene's germline CDR1 is SGHVS and CDR2 FNYEAQ. CDR3 length: 18 amino acids. V gave up 5 bases and J gave up 4 bases; unmatched junction bases: 9. CDR3 in DNA: TGTGCCAGCAGCCCGGGACTAGCGGGAGGTGATCCATACAATGAGCAGTTCTTC. It codes for CASSPGLAGGDPYNEQFF.

This sequence joins TRBV11-3 and TRBJ1-1, with TRBD1 identical over 7 bases. J was trimmed by 5 bases and V by 4 bases; bases with no gene match: 7. This CDR3 comprises 14 residues. Germline V gene data show CDR1 as SGHNT and CDR2 as YENEEA. Here the CDR3 reads CASSSRQGDTEAFF. As DNA, the CDR3 is TGTGCCAGCAGCTCCCGACAGGGAGATACTGAAGCTTTCTTT.